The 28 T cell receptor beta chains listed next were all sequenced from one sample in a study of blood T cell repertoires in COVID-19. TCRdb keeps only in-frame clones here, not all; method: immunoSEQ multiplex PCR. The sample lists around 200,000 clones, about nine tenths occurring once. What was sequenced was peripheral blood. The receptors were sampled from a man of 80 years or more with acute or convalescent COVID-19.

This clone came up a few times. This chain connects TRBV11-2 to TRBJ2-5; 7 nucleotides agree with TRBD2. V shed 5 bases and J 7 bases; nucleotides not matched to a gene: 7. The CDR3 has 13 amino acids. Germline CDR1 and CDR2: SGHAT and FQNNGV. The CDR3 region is CASSTSGTGTQYF. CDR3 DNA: TGTGCCAGCAGCACAAGCGGGACTGGGACCCAGTACTTC. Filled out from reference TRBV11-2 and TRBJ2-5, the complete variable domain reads EAGVAQSPRYKIIEKRQSVAFWCNPISGHATLYWYQQILGQGPKLLIQFQNNGVVDDSQLPKDRFSAERLKGVDSTLKIQPAKLEDSAVYLCASSTSGTGTQYFGPGTRLLVL.

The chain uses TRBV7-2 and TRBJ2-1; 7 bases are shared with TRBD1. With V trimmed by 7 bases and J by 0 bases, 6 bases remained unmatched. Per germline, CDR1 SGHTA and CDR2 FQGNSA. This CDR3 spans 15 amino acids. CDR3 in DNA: TGTGCCAGCACCCGACAGGGAAGCTCCTACAATGAGCAGTTCTTC. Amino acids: CASTRQGSSYNEQFF.

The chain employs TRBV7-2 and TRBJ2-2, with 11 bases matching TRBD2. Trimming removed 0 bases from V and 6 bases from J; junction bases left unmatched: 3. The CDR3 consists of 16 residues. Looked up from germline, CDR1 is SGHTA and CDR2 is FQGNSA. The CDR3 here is CASSLALAGAAGELFF. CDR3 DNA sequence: TGTGCCAGCAGCTTAGCACTAGCGGGAGCTGCCGGGGAGCTGTTTTTT.

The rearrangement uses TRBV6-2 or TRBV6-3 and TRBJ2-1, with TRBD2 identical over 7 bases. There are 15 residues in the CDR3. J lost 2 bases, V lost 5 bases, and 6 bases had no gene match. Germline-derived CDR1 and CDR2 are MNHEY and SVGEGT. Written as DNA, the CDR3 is TGTGCCAGCAGTAACCAAGCGGGAACCTACAATGAGCAGTTCTTC. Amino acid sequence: CASSNQAGTYNEQFF.

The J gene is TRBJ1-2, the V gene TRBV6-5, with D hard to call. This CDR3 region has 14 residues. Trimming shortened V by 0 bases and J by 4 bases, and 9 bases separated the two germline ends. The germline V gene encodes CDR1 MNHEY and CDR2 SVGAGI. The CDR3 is CASSYSGSGYGYTF. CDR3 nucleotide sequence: TGTGCCAGCAGTTACTCAGGGAGCGGCTATGGCTACACCTTC.

Here the CDR3 DNA reads TGTGCCAGCAGTCGGACAGGAGCTAACTATGGCTACACCTTC. This translates into CASSRTGANYGYTF. V usage is TRBV3-1 (or the pseudogene TRBV3-2) and J usage is TRBJ1-2; TRBD1 matches at 7 bases. The CDR3 loop spans 14 amino acids. CDR1 is LGHDT, CDR2 YNNKEL, per germline (reference sequence). Losses at the gene ends were 6 bases for V and 0 bases for J; bases not matched to a gene: 4.

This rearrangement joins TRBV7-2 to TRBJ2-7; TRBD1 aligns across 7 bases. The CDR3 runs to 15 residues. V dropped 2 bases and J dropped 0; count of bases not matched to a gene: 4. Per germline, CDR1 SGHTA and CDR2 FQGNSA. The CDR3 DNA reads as TGTGCCAGCAGCTTACGGGACAGTAGCTCCTACGAGCAGTACTTC. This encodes CASSLRDSSSYEQYF.

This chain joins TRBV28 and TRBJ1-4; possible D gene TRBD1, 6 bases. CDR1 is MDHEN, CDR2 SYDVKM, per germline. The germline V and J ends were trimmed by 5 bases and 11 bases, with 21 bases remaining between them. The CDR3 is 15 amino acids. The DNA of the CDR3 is TGTGCCAGCAGTCCAATGGGGGGGGGCAGACGGAAACTGTTTTTT. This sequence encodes CASSPMGGGRRKLFF.

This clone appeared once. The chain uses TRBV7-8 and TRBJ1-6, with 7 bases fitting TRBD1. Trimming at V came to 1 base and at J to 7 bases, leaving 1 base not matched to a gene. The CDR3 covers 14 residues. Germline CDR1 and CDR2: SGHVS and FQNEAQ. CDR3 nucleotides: TGTGCCAGCAGCTTAGGGGACAGCAATTCACCCCTCCACTTT. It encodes CASSLGDSNSPLHF.

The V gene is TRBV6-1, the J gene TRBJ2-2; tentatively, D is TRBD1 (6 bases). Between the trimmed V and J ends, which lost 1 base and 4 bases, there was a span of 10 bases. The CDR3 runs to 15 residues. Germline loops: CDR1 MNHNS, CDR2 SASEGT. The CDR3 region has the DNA TGTGCCAGCAGTGAAGTCTACAGGGTCACCGGGGAGCTGTTTTTT. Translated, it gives CASSEVYRVTGELFF.

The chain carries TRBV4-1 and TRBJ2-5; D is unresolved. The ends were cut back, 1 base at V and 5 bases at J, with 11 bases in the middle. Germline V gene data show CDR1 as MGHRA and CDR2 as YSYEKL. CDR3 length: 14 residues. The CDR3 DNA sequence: TGCGCCAGCAGCCAAGCGAGGTCGGCTGAGACCCAGTACTTC. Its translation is CASSQARSAETQYF.

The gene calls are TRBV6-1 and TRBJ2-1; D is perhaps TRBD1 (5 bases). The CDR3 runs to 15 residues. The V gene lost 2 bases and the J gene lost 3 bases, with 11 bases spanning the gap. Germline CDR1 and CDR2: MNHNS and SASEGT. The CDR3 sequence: CASSETVGHYNEQFF. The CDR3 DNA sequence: TGTGCCAGCAGTGAAACCGTGGGGCACTACAATGAGCAGTTCTTC.

CDR3 bases: TGTGCCATCAGTGAGTCGGTGGCAGGGTTGCAGTACTTC. Protein: CAISESVAGLQYF. The rearrangement uses TRBV10-3 and TRBJ2-7; D possibly corresponds to TRBD1 (5 bases). This CDR3 comprises 13 residues. V dropped 0 bases and J dropped 9 bases, with 12 bases sitting between them. Germline V lookup: CDR1 ENHRY, CDR2 SYGVKD.

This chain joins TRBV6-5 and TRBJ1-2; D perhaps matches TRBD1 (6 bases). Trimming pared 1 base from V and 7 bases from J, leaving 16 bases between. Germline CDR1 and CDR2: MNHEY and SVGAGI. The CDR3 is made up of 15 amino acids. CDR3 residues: CASSYFVRGGAGYTF. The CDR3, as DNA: TGTGCCAGCAGTTACTTCGTTCGGGGGGGCGCTGGCTACACCTTC.

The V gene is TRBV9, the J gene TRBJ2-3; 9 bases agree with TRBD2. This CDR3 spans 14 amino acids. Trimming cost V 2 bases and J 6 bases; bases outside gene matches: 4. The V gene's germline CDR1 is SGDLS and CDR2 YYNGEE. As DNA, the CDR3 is TGTGCCAGCAGCGTGGACGGGACTAGCGATACGCAGTATTTT. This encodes CASSVDGTSDTQYF.

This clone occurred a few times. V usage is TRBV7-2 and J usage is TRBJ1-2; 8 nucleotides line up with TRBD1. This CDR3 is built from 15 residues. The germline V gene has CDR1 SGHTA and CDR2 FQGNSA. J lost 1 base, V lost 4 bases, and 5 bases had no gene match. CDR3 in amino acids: CASSSSDRVNYGYTF. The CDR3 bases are TGTGCCAGCAGCTCCTCGGACAGGGTTAACTATGGCTACACCTTC.

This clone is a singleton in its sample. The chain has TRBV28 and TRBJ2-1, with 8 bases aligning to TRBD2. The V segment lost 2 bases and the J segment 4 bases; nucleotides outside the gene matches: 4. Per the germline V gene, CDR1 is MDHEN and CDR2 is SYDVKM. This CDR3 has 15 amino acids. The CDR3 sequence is CASSLIAGRYNEQFF. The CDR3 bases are TGTGCCAGCAGTTTAATAGCGGGGCGGTACAATGAGCAGTTCTTC.

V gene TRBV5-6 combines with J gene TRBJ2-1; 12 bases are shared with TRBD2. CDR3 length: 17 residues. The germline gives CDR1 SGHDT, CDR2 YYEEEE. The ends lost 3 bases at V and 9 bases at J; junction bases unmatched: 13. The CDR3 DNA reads TGTGCCAGCAGCTGGAGGCAACTAGCGGGAGGTCGTAGTGAGCAGTTCTTC. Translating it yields CASSWRQLAGGRSEQFF.

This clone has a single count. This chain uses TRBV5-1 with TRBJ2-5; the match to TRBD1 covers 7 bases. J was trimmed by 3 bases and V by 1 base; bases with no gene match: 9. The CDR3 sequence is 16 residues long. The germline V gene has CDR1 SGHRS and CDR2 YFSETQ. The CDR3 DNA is TGCGCCAGCAGCTTGAGACCACAGGGGCCGGAAGAGACCCAGTACTTC. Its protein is CASSLRPQGPEETQYF.

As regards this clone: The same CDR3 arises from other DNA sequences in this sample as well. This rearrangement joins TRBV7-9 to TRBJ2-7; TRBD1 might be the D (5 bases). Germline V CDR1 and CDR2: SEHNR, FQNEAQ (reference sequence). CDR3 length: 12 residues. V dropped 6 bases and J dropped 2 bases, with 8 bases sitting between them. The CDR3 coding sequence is TGTGCCAGCAGTCCAGGGACCTACGAGCAGTACTTC. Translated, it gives CASSPGTYEQYF.

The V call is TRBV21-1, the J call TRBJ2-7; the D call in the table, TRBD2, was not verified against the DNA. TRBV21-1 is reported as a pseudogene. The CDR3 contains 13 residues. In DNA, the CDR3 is TGTGCCAGCAGCATCCGGGTCTCCTACGAGCAGTACTTC. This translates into CASSIRVSYEQYF.

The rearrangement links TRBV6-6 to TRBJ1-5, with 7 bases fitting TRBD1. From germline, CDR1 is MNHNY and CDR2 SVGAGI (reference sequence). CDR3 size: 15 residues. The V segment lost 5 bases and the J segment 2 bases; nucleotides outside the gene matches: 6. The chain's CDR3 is CASSGDRAGNQPQHF. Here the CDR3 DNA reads TGTGCCAGCAGTGGGGACAGAGCTGGCAATCAGCCCCAGCATTTT.

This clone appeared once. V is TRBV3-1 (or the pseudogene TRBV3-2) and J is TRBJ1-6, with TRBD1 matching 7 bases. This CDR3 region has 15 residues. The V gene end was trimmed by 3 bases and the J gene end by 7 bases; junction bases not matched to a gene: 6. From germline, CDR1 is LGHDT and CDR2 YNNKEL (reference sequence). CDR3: CASSHTGTANSPLHF. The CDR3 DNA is TGTGCCAGCAGCCACACCGGGACAGCCAATTCACCCCTCCACTTT.

In DNA form, the CDR3 reads TGTGCCAGCAGTGAGTCAGGGGAGGGAGAGACCCAGTACTTC. As protein: CASSESGEGETQYF. V usage is TRBV25-1 and J usage is TRBJ2-5; a possible D gene is TRBD2 (7 bases). Germline CDR1 is MGHDK and CDR2 is SYGVNS. Deletions cut 3 bases from V and 4 bases from J, with 12 bases between. The CDR3 is 14 amino acids.

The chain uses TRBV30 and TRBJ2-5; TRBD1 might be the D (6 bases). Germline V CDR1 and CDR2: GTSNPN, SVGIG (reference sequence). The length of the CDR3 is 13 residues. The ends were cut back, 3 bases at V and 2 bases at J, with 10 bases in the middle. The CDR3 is CAWRTQGQETQYF. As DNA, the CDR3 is TGTGCCTGGAGAACCCAGGGGCAAGAGACCCAGTACTTC.

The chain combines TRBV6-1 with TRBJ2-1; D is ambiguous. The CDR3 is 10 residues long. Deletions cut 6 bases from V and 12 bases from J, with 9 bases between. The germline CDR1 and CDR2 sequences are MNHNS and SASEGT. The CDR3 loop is CASRENWQFF. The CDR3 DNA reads TGTGCCAGCAGGGAGAATTGGCAGTTCTTC.

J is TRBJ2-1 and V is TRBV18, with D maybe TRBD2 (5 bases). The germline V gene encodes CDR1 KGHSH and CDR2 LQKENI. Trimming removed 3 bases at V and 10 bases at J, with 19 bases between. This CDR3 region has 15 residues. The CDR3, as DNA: TGTGCCAGCTCACCGGGAGAAACGGCGCGCTTGGAGCAGTTCTTC. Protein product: CASSPGETARLEQFF.

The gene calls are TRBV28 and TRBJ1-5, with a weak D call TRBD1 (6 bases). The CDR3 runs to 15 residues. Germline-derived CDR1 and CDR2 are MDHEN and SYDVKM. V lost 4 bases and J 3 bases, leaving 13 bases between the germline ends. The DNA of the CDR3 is TGTGCCAGCAGTTCCCCGGACAGTCTCAATCAGCCCCAGCATTTT. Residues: CASSSPDSLNQPQHF.